This T cell receptor (beta chain) appears in the sequencing data of a study of cytomegalovirus exposure and HLA in healthy donors. Study context: As released early, the data held 70 million to 95 million unique TCRs from HLA-typed donors.

Germline loops: CDR1 LNHDA, CDR2 SQIVND (reference sequence). Deletions cut 3 bases from V and 4 bases from J, with 19 bases between. The CDR3 runs 17 residues. Study-wide results and limits: Prior analysis indicated that the majority of TCR beta V segments exhibited productivity approximately 87% or approximately 30% of the time. Researchers counted around 160 TCR beta chains as cytomegalovirus-associated. Most likely, a cluster of highly shared sequence variants arose as a sequencing artifact.

Primers included in the PCR were 60 Vbeta and 13 Jbeta primers. Data came from immunoSEQ multiplex PCR; TCRdb stores just in-frame clones and leaves some out. Counted here are 95,000 to 150,000 clones, roughly four fifths occurring once; the ten biggest clones make up roughly 3.7%. With respect to this clone: The antigen is unknown.

The clonotype was recovered from a woman in her thirties or forties in good health and CMV-seropositive. Material for sequencing was PBMCs. This chain connects TRBV19 to TRBJ2-1, with a weak D call TRBD2 (7 bases). The CDR3 coding sequence is TGTGCCAGTAGTATCGGCAGGGGAGGGTGGATATACAATGAGCAGTTCTTC. It is translated as CASSIGRGGWIYNEQFF.